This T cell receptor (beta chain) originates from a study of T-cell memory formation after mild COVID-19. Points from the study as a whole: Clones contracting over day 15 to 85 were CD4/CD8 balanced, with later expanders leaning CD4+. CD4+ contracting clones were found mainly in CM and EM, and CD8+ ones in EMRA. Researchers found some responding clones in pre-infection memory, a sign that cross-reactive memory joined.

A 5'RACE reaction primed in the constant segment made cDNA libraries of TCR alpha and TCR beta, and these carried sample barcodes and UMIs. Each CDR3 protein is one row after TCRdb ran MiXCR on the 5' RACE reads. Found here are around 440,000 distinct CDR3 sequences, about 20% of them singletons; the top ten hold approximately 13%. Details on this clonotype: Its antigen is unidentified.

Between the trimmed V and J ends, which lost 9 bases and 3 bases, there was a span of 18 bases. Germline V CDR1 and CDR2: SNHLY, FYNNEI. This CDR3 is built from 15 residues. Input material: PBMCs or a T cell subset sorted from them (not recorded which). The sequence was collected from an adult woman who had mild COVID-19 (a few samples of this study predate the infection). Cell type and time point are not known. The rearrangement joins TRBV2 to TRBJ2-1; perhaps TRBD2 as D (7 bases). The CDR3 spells CASRAGDYGYNEQFF. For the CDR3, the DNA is TGTGCCAGTAGGGCAGGGGACTACGGCTACAATGAGCAGTTCTTC.